This entry concerns a single TCR beta chain. The antigen it binds to is not known. Per-nucleotide qualities are absent, and no much larger clonotype sits a single base away. Each collaborating institution followed its own protocols to collect whole blood in K2EDTA tubes. Collaborator samples were shipped for TCRbeta analysis as frozen whole blood, isolated PBMCs, or DNA extracted from either sample type. TCRbeta CDR3 regions were amplified from genomic DNA using the immunoSEQ Assay, a bias-controlled multiplex PCR. In the original analysis: Nucleated cell counts per sample were estimated from amplification of reference gene primers within the assay. To quantify the absolute abundance of each unique TCRbeta CDR3 rearrangement, sequence reads were collapsed and filtered. For each sample, productive Simpson clonality was calculated as the square root of Simpson's diversity index across productive rearrangements. Entries here come from immuneACCESS through TCRdb and include only in-frame sequences with V and J called. Some clones fail to appear in such tables; in the studies checked, an unresolved V gene covers under half of the shortfall, and the cause of the remainder is unknown. V, J and clone size were drawn from that table, and D and trimming were deduced from the DNA. This sample comprises 90,000 to 120,000 clones, around 85% of them detected only once. Roughly 20% of the sample is held by the ten biggest clonotypes.

These data belong to a study of blood T cell repertoires in COVID-19 (dated by TCRdb to about 2020). Looking at the study overall: Collaborator samples came from the United States, Italy and Spain and covered acute and convalescent phases of COVID-19. Nearly every sample came with metadata listing a de-identified subject ID, COVID-19 status, age in years and sex. The repertoires were released in a freely available public database meant as a resource for research on the immune response to SARS-CoV-2. Deeply sampled blood TCRbeta repertoires from subjects exposed to, actively infected with, or recovered from COVID-19 were included in the dataset. HLA class I and class II types, where available, came from metadata supplied by the sample provider rather than from assay-based typing. Samples were obtained from the ongoing ImmuneRACE study (first 160 participants) and from approximately 1,200 subjects provided by 6 global collaborators. The prospective study material was composed of cDNA or gDNA derived from T cells, B-cell-depleted T cells, or PBMCs.

Here is what the overall study found, with its caveats: The quantity of clinical and demographic metadata differed by source and by participant and was supplied without curation.

Sequenced: peripheral blood. The receptor was derived from a man between 65 and 85 years old with active or convalescent COVID-19.

Read as DNA, the sequence is TGCGCCAGCACCCAATCGGCGACTAGCGGGACCGGGGAGCTGTTTTTT. Its protein is CASTQSATSGTGELFF. The chain joins TRBV5-1 to TRBJ2-2; 10 central nucleotides agree with TRBD2. Germline trimming amounts to 6 bases on V and 5 bases on J, with 10 as the count of junction bases outside the gene matches. CDR1 and CDR2, per the germline V gene, are SGHRS and YFSETQ. Taken from cysteine to phenylalanine, the CDR3 has 16 residues. CDR3 DNA only is kept here, 48 bases in frame from base 1.